The 8 T cell receptor beta chains below come from one sample, sequenced in a study of spatial heterogeneity in lung cancer. Study-wide findings and caveats: Within tumors, counts of expanded alpha and beta TCRs tracked tumor mutation counts.

No cognate antigen is known for these TCRs. Each CDR3 protein is one row after TCRdb ran MiXCR on the 5' RACE reads. The table lists about 100,000 distinct CDR3 sequences, 4.4% of them singletons. Sample time point: sample taken at primary tumor resection. Sequenced here: lung tumor tissue, sampled at surgery. The receptors stem from a male donor with early-stage non-small cell lung cancer.

This clonotype occurred many times. Here the CDR3 reads CASSHSGGVQPQHF. The CDR3 DNA is TGTGCCAGCAGTCATTCTGGTGGGGTCCAGCCCCAGCATTTT. The rearrangement joins TRBV6-5 to TRBJ1-5; D unclear. The length of the CDR3 is 14 residues. Germline V gives CDR1 MNHEY, CDR2 SVGAGI. V shed 5 bases and J shed 7 bases, with 15 bases lying between them.

This clonotype was recorded at least ten times. The rearrangement uses TRBV29-1 and TRBJ2-1; tentative D call: TRBD2 (5 bases). CDR3 length: 14 residues. Germline CDR1 reads SQVTM; CDR2 reads ANQGSEA. Trimming shortened V by 6 bases and J by 1 base, and 13 bases separated the two germline ends. CDR3 bases: TGCAGCGTCCCGCTCGGACTGTCCTACAATGAGCAGTTCTTC. It encodes CSVPLGLSYNEQFF.

This clonotype has ten or more counts. The chain couples TRBV20-1 to TRBJ1-3, with a tentative D call TRBD1 (5 bases). CDR1 DFQATT and CDR2 SNEGSKA come from the germline V gene (reference sequence). V was clipped by 1 base and J by 4 bases, with 8 bases between them. This CDR3 spans 13 amino acids. CDR3 DNA: TGCAGTGCTAGAGGACAGCTGGGAAACACCATATATTTT. It is translated as CSARGQLGNTIYF.

This clonotype has a count of ten or more. This chain joins TRBV3-1 and TRBJ2-3, with D possibly called TRBD1 or TRBD2 (5 bases each). CDR3 length: 16 residues. The V end was cut by 4 bases, the J end by 6 bases, with 20 bases between. Germline CDR1 and CDR2: LGHDT and YNNKEL (reference sequence). Written as DNA, the CDR3 is TGTGCCAGCAGCCCCTACCTCAGCGGTTGGGGGGATACGCAGTATTTT. This encodes CASSPYLSGWGDTQYF.

Turning to this clonotype: A much larger clone sits a single nucleotide away, making a read error possible. The gene calls are TRBV29-1 and TRBJ2-5; D is unclear. Per the germline V gene, CDR1 is SQVTM and CDR2 is ANQGSEA. The length of the CDR3 is 12 residues. Trimming cost V 1 base and J 5 bases, with 8 bases left between them. In DNA, the CDR3 is TGCAGCGTTGAAGCCCCGGTGGAGACCCAGTACTTC. The encoded protein is CSVEAPVETQYF.

The table lists this clonotype with many counts. The rearrangement joins TRBV28 to TRBJ1-5; D unresolved. CDR3 length: 12 residues. With 1 base removed from V and 6 bases from J, the gap between germline ends came to 4 bases. The V gene's germline CDR1 is MDHEN and CDR2 SYDVKM. CDR3 bases: TGTGCCAGCAGTTTATATCGTCAGCCCCAGCATTTT. Translating it yields CASSLYRQPQHF.

This clonotype was counted many times. J is TRBJ2-7 and V is TRBV7-9; 9 bases line up with TRBD2. The CDR3 extends over 17 amino acids. V lost 4 bases, J lost 3 bases, and 13 bases stayed unmatched. Looked up from germline, CDR1 is SEHNR and CDR2 is FQNEAQ (reference sequence). CDR3 in DNA: TGTGCCAGCAGCTCCCTTTCAGCGGGAGGATGGAACTACGAGCAGTACTTC. It translates to CASSSLSAGGWNYEQYF.

This chain connects TRBV5-1 to TRBJ2-7, with D possibly TRBD2 on 5 matching bases. The CDR3 is 13 amino acids. Deletions cut 0 bases from V and 7 bases from J, with 11 bases between. The V gene's germline CDR1 is SGHRS and CDR2 YFSETQ. CDR3 amino acids: CASSLDGSGEQYF. In DNA form, the CDR3 reads TGCGCCAGCAGCTTGGACGGCTCGGGGGAGCAGTACTTC.